These 23 T cell receptor beta chains originate from one sample sequenced in a study of blood T cell repertoires in COVID-19. Data came from immunoSEQ multiplex PCR; TCRdb stores just in-frame clones and leaves some out. The table records about 43,000 clones, about 91% of them present only once. Source material: peripheral blood. These receptors were collected from a man aged 55-75 years with active COVID-19.

About this clone itself: At one of its ends the junction is not consistent with the germline gene, which may arise from a read error. Other DNA sequences in the sample encode the same CDR3. In nucleotides, the CDR3 is TGTGCCAGCAGTGTTGGGACAGGGCTAATTTCCTACGAACAGTACTTC. Translated, it gives CASSVGTGLISYEQYF. The V gene is TRBV2, the J gene TRBJ2-7, with 9 bases fitting TRBD1. This CDR3 has 16 residues. In germline, CDR1 is SNHLY, CDR2 FYNNEI.

The rearrangement links TRBV5-4 to TRBJ1-1; D gene unclear. The V gene's germline CDR1 is SGHNT and CDR2 YYREEE (reference sequence). The CDR3 has 15 amino acids. Trimming removed 0 bases from V and 1 base from J, with 10 bases in between. This CDR3 is CASSLGRGQNTEAFF. The CDR3, as DNA: TGTGCCAGCAGCTTGGGCCGTGGGCAGAACACTGAAGCTTTCTTT. Drawing the rest from reference TRBV5-4 and TRBJ1-1, the complete variable domain is ETGVTQSPTHLIKTRGQQVTLRCSSQSGHNTVSWYQQALGQGPQFIFQYYREEENGRGNFPPRFSGLQFPNYSSELNVNALELDDSALYLCASSLGRGQNTEAFFGQGTRLTVV.

The V and J genes are TRBV9 and TRBJ2-5, with TRBD2 as a possible D gene (6 bases). CDR3 size: 16 residues. CDR1 and CDR2 (germline): SGDLS, YYNGEE. Trimming stripped 0 bases from V and 5 bases from J, with 17 bases between. The CDR3 DNA sequence: TGTGCCAGCAGCGTAGGGCTAGCGAACGCCGGGGAGACCCAGTACTTC. Its protein product is CASSVGLANAGETQYF.

By proportion, this clone is medium-sized. V and J are TRBV13 and TRBJ1-6; perhaps TRBD1 as D (5 bases). V was clipped by 8 bases and J by 3 bases, with 14 bases between them. Germline V gene data show CDR1 as PRHDT and CDR2 as FYEKMQ (reference sequence). This CDR3 spans 15 amino acids. This CDR3 reads CASSEGTVYNSPLHF. The CDR3 coding sequence is TGTGCCAGCTCGGAGGGGACCGTCTATAATTCACCCCTCCACTTT.

The chain uses TRBV5-4 and TRBJ2-3; 11 bases align to TRBD2. Trimming cost V 3 bases and J 6 bases; bases outside gene matches: 15. The CDR3 sequence is 18 residues long. Germline CDR1 SGHNT, CDR2 YYREEE (reference sequence). Here the CDR3 DNA reads TGTGCCAGCAGCTCCCGATCCGGACTAGCGGGCCCTGGGGATACGCAGTATTTT. It is translated as CASSSRSGLAGPGDTQYF.

The chain links TRBV12-3 or TRBV12-4 to TRBJ2-1; D uncertain. This CDR3 is 11 amino acids long. Trimming stripped 6 bases from V and 9 bases from J, with 9 bases between. This CDR3 is CASSLRSEQFF. CDR3 DNA: TGTGCCAGCAGCCTAAGGAGTGAGCAGTTCTTC.

V and J are TRBV10-1 and TRBJ2-1; 7 bases line up with TRBD2. The CDR3 length is 16 residues. J lost 5 bases, V lost 3 bases, and 10 bases had no gene match. CDR1 is WNHNN and CDR2 is SYGVQD in the germline V gene (reference sequence). The CDR3 protein is CASSERREPPHNEQFF. Here the CDR3 DNA reads TGCGCCAGCAGTGAACGGCGGGAGCCCCCCCACAATGAGCAGTTCTTC.

V is TRBV27 and J is TRBJ2-1; 8 bases align to TRBD2. J was trimmed by 4 bases and V by 6 bases; bases with no gene match: 5. The CDR3 has 14 amino acids. Germline V gives CDR1 MNHEY, CDR2 SMNVEV (reference sequence). The CDR3 protein is CASSIAGSYNEQFF. Written as DNA, the CDR3 is TGTGCCAGCAGCATAGCGGGGTCTTACAATGAGCAGTTCTTC.

This clone was counted between two and nine times. The rearrangement uses TRBV21-1 and TRBJ1-1. TRBV21-1 is an annotated pseudogene. This CDR3 comprises 14 residues. CDR3 region: CASSKGVLNTEAFF. CDR3 nucleotide sequence: TGTGCCAGCAGCAAAGGAGTCCTGAACACTGAAGCTTTCTTT.

V and J are TRBV5-4 and TRBJ2-7; weak D call: TRBD1 (6 bases). V shed 0 bases and J shed 4 bases, with 17 bases lying between them. Per germline, CDR1 SGHNT and CDR2 YYREEE (reference sequence). This CDR3 is built from 16 residues. CDR3 loop: CASSLVVGQFGYEQYF. For the CDR3, the DNA is TGTGCCAGCAGCTTGGTGGTCGGACAGTTTGGATACGAGCAGTACTTC.

V usage is TRBV5-1 and J usage is TRBJ2-2; 10 bases line up with TRBD1. J lost 6 bases, V lost 4 bases, and 12 bases had no gene match. Germline V CDR1 and CDR2: SGHRS, YFSETQ. CDR3 length equals 17 residues. The chain's CDR3 is CASSVTGGADRAGELFF. CDR3 DNA sequence: TGCGCCAGCAGCGTGACAGGGGGCGCGGATAGAGCCGGGGAGCTGTTTTTT.

In its sample, this clone was seen a few times. This chain connects TRBV3-1 (or the pseudogene TRBV3-2) to TRBJ2-2; 8 positions agree with TRBD1. The CDR3 extends over 14 amino acids. In germline, CDR1 is LGHDT, CDR2 YNNKEL (reference sequence). V shed 5 bases, J shed 3 bases, and the junction held 2 bases outside the gene matches. The CDR3 DNA is TGTGCCAGCAGCGGGACAGGCGACACCGGGGAGCTGTTTTTT. It is translated as CASSGTGDTGELFF.

In this sample, this clone turned up a few times. This chain joins TRBV29-1 and TRBJ2-1; the match to TRBD2 covers 12 bases. Unmatched junction bases numbered 9, after V lost 3 bases and J lost 9 bases. Germline V gene data show CDR1 as SQVTM and CDR2 as ANQGSEA. CDR3 length: 15 residues. The CDR3 bases are TGCAGCGTTGAGGGAGACCTAGCGGGAGGGGGTGAGCAGTTCTTC. As protein: CSVEGDLAGGGEQFF.

This clone was picked up a small number of times. The gene calls are TRBV6-5 and TRBJ1-6; TRBD1 matches 11 bases. The CDR3 loop spans 15 amino acids. Germline-derived CDR1 and CDR2 are MNHEY and SVGAGI. Losses at the gene ends were 8 bases for V and 8 bases for J; bases not matched to a gene: 8. The CDR3 bases are TGTGCCAGCCGCGGCGGACAGGGGGCGCATTCACCCCTCCACTTT. This sequence encodes CASRGGQGAHSPLHF.

The sample holds a few counts of this clone. The chain joins TRBV28 to TRBJ1-2, with D possibly being TRBD1 (6 bases). Germline CDR1 MDHEN, CDR2 SYDVKM. The CDR3 runs 14 residues. V dropped 2 bases and J dropped 7 bases, with 14 bases sitting between them. CDR3 amino acids: CASSLRPKGGGYTF. The DNA for the CDR3 is TGTGCCAGCAGTTTACGGCCTAAAGGGGGTGGCTACACCTTC.

This rearrangement joins TRBV5-1 to TRBJ2-7, with D possibly being TRBD1 (5 bases). The germline V gene encodes CDR1 SGHRS and CDR2 YFSETQ. The V gene lost 4 bases and the J gene lost 2 bases, with 13 bases spanning the gap. The CDR3 runs to 14 residues. The CDR3 DNA follows: TGCGCCAGCAGCGTTTATCTCAGGGCCTACGAGCAGTACTTC. It is translated as CASSVYLRAYEQYF.

This clone was seen once. The chain joins TRBV10-2 to TRBJ2-5, with 10 bases aligning to TRBD2. V was pared by 3 bases and J by 9 bases, with 10 bases of the junction left unmatched. The CDR3 is 15 amino acids. Germline assignment: CDR1 WSHSY and CDR2 SAAADI. The CDR3 loop is CASSDTAGGLGAQYF. The CDR3 DNA is TGCGCCAGCAGTGATACAGCGGGGGGGCTCGGGGCCCAGTACTTC.

The chain recombines TRBV6-1 with TRBJ1-5; 7 nucleotides line up with TRBD1. This CDR3 has 15 amino acids. CDR1 MNHNS and CDR2 SASEGT come from the germline V gene. V was clipped by 2 bases and J by 2 bases; unmatched bases: 3. The CDR3 spells CASSERGPRNQPQHF. Here the CDR3 DNA reads TGTGCCAGCAGTGAAAGGGGGCCGCGCAATCAGCCCCAGCATTTT.

The J gene is TRBJ2-5, the V gene TRBV7-2, with D possibly matching TRBD1 (5 bases). The CDR3 has 13 residues. V lost 5 bases to trimming and J lost 1 base, with 8 bases between them. Germline-derived CDR1 and CDR2 are SGHTA and FQGNSA. CDR3 amino acids: CASSRQLQETQYF. The CDR3 region has the DNA TGTGCCAGCAGCCGACAGCTCCAAGAGACCCAGTACTTC.

V gene TRBV6-6 combines with J gene TRBJ1-5; 8 bases map to TRBD1. CDR1 and CDR2 from the germline V gene are MNHNY and SVGAGI (reference sequence). This CDR3 spans 15 amino acids. V gave up 6 bases and J gave up 10 bases; unmatched junction bases: 14. The CDR3 here is CASRGSGQVFRPQHF. For the CDR3, the DNA is TGTGCCAGCAGGGGATCGGGACAGGTCTTTAGACCCCAGCATTTT.

This sequence joins TRBV3-1 (or the pseudogene TRBV3-2) and TRBJ2-3; 11 nucleotides agree with TRBD2. Germline CDR1 is LGHDT and CDR2 is YNNKEL (reference sequence). This CDR3 contains 16 residues. After removal of 4 bases from V and 4 bases from J, the junction contained 7 bases not matched to a gene. The CDR3 reads CASSLRVAGGADTQYF. CDR3 sequence (DNA): TGTGCCAGCAGCCTCCGAGTAGCGGGGGGGGCAGATACGCAGTATTTT.

The chain employs TRBV28 and TRBJ1-6; 8 nucleotides line up with TRBD1. The V segment lost 4 bases and the J segment 10 bases; nucleotides outside the gene matches: 9. The CDR3 spans 15 residues. From germline, CDR1 is MDHEN and CDR2 SYDVKM. The CDR3: CASSSSGQGGSPLHF. In DNA, the CDR3 is TGTGCCAGCAGTTCCTCCGGACAGGGAGGCTCACCCCTCCACTTT. Full variable domain (remainder filled in from reference TRBV28 and TRBJ1-6): DVKVTQSSRYLVKRTGEKVFLECVQDMDHENMFWYRQDPGLGLRLIYFSYDVKMKEKGDIPEGYSVSREKKERFSLILESASTNQTSMYLCASSSSGQGGSPLHFGNGTRLTVT.

The chain combines TRBV7-9 with TRBJ1-1; 9 bases align to TRBD1. Trimming took 4 bases from V and 4 from J; bases not matched to a gene: 7. CDR3 length: 15 residues. Germline-derived CDR1 and CDR2 are SEHNR and FQNEAQ (reference sequence). CDR3 in DNA: TGTGCCAGCAGCTCCCGGACAGGGGAGGGCACTGAAGCTTTCTTT. Encoded protein: CASSSRTGEGTEAFF. Supplemented by reference TRBV7-9 and TRBJ1-1, the full variable domain reads DTGVSQNPRHKITKRGQNVTFRCDPISEHNRLYWYRQTLGQGPEFLTYFQNEAQLEKSRLLSDRFSAERPKGSFSTLEIQRTEQGDSAMYLCASSSRTGEGTEAFFGQGTRLTVV.